This TCR beta chain was identified during a study of beta chain features in type 1 diabetes. Study summary: All of the samples together had approximately 99 million sorted cells examined.

Concerning this clone itself: Its matching antigen is unknown.

V shed 0 bases and J shed 6 bases, with 18 bases lying between them. The CDR3 has 16 amino acids. The germline CDR1 and CDR2 sequences are SGDLS and YYNGEE. TCRB transcripts that were expressed got sequenced, as all of the isolated RNA had been reverse transcribed. Clones were read by immunoSEQ multiplex PCR, and TCRdb kept only the in-frame ones, dropping some. In the table there are some 360,000 clones, over 8.5% of which are singletons. Sampling consisted of one heparinised blood draw per donor, averaging about 116 mL. A CD45RO/CCR7/CD25/CD127/CD95/CD27 panel sorted naive, central memory, regulatory and stem cell-like memory CD4+ cells. General study results and limits: A greater similarity of naive, central memory and Treg TCRB repertoires was seen among patients than among healthy donors. Moderately but significantly shorter TCRB CDR3s were found in Type 1 diabetes patients in all four CD4+ subsets.

The source of this sequence is a man aged 25-40 years with type 1 diabetes. Sequenced input: central memory CD4+ T cells from blood. V usage is TRBV9 and J usage is TRBJ1-2, with D possibly TRBD1 on 5 matching bases. In nucleotides, the CDR3 is TGTGCCAGCAGCGTAGGAGGTCAGGGTAGGGTAGATGGCTACACCTTC. It encodes CASSVGGQGRVDGYTF.